Below, 22 T cell receptor beta chains from the same sample are listed, as sequenced in a study of blood T cells in healthy people across ages. The use of a sample-barcoded 5' primer and a J-beta primer mix characterized a second PCR of 7 to 11 cycles. From the 5' RACE reads, TCRdb called clonotypes with MiXCR, one entry per CDR3 protein. Seen here are around 500,000 distinct CDR3 sequences, around 48% observed once, and the top ten hold around 23%. Sequences were obtained from blood. The receptors originated from a man aged 80 or over in good health.

V gene TRBV2 combines with J gene TRBJ1-5; 7 nucleotides match TRBD1. The CDR3 runs to 15 residues. Germline CDR1 SNHLY, CDR2 FYNNEI. Unmatched junction bases numbered 11, after V lost 6 bases and J lost 6 bases. The CDR3 coding sequence is TGTGCCAGCAGGGCGGTGACAGGGATTGGTCAGCCCCAGCATTTT. This codes for CASRAVTGIGQPQHF.

V gene TRBV4-3 combines with J gene TRBJ2-5; D may be TRBD2 (6 bases). The better agreement between TRBJ2-7 and the DNA end casts doubt on the J call. The germline CDR1 and CDR2 sequences are LGHNA and YSLEER. The CDR3 is made up of 16 amino acids. CDR3 loop: CASSQDYEAGSYEQYF. CDR3 nucleotide sequence: TGCGCCAGCAGCCAAGACTATGAGGCGGGATCCTACGAGCAGTACTTC.

At least ten counts were recorded for this clonotype. The chain carries TRBV6-5 and TRBJ1-4; D unclear. The CDR3 is 14 amino acids. Germline values: CDR1 MNHEY, CDR2 SVGAGI. The germline V and J ends were trimmed by 9 bases and 8 bases, with 19 bases remaining between them. CDR3 coding DNA: TGTGCCAGTTCCACGAGAGGGCCTGGGGAAAAACTGTTTTTT. Translating it yields CASSTRGPGEKLFF.

V gene TRBV7-6 combines with J gene TRBJ2-1; perhaps TRBD1 as D (7 bases). CDR3 size: 16 residues. Trimming shortened V by 5 bases and J by 3 bases, and 17 bases separated the two germline ends. The germline gives CDR1 SGHVS, CDR2 FNYEAQ. Here the CDR3 DNA reads TGTGCCAGCAGCCGACGAGGGGGCGGGAACTACAATGAGCAGTTCTTC. It codes for CASSRRGGGNYNEQFF.

This clonotype has just one count. This chain links TRBV5-1 with TRBJ2-7; TRBD2 might be the D (6 bases). The CDR3 is made up of 15 amino acids. Germline-derived CDR1 and CDR2 are SGHRS and YFSETQ. Trimming stripped 2 bases from V and 10 bases from J, with 22 bases between. In nucleotides, the CDR3 is TGCGCCAGCAGCTTCTCGGACGGAGGGGAGGAGACTCAGTACTTC. It encodes CASSFSDGGEETQYF. Variable domain in full (rest from reference TRBV5-1 and TRBJ2-7): KAGVTQTPRYLIKTRGQQVTLSCSPISGHRSVSWYQQTPGQGLQFLFEYFSETQRNKGNFPGRFSGRQFSNSRSEMNVSTLELGDSALYLCASSFSDGGEETQYFGPGTRLTVT.

This chain uses TRBV11-3 with TRBJ2-1; TRBD2 agrees at 14 bases. The V gene end was trimmed by 1 base and the J gene end by 5 bases; junction bases not matched to a gene: 4. The CDR3 is 17 amino acids. CDR1 and CDR2 (germline): SGHNT, YENEEA. CDR3 amino acids: CASSLGGLAGADNEQFF. As DNA, the CDR3 is TGTGCCAGCAGCTTAGGGGGACTAGCGGGGGCGGACAATGAGCAGTTCTTC.

The V call is TRBV20-1, the J call TRBJ1-2; D not certain. The CDR3 runs 14 residues. The germline gives CDR1 DFQATT, CDR2 SNEGSKA (reference sequence). V was cut by 2 bases and J by 0 bases, with 10 bases left in between. The CDR3 here is CSARRSKANYGYTF. The CDR3 DNA reads TGCAGTGCTAGACGCTCGAAAGCTAACTATGGCTACACCTTC.

This sequence joins TRBV25-1 and TRBJ2-3, with TRBD2 matching 10 bases. CDR3 length: 14 residues. Per the germline V gene, CDR1 is MGHDK and CDR2 is SYGVNS. V dropped 9 bases and J dropped 0; count of bases not matched to a gene: 3. In nucleotides, the CDR3 is TGTGCCAGTATGACTAGCGGGAGCACAGATACGCAGTATTTT. Translated, it gives CASMTSGSTDTQYF.

V is TRBV4-3 and J is TRBJ1-1; D possibly corresponds to TRBD1 (5 bases). The germline CDR1 and CDR2 sequences are LGHNA and YSLEER. Trimming took 3 bases from V and 7 from J, leaving 18 bases between them. This CDR3 contains 15 residues. Here the CDR3 DNA reads TGCGCCAGCAGCCAGAACCGGGACGAGGGGTTTGAAGCTTTCTTT. Residues: CASSQNRDEGFEAFF.

The chain is built from TRBV6-5 and TRBJ2-7; 9 nucleotides match TRBD1. CDR1 MNHEY and CDR2 SVGAGI come from the germline V gene. The J segment lost 4 bases and the V segment lost 0 bases, leaving 10 bases of the junction unmatched. CDR3 size: 17 residues. CDR3 protein: CASSYSSGGTGTYEQYF. CDR3 DNA: TGTGCCAGCAGTTACTCGAGTGGGGGGACAGGGACGTACGAGCAGTACTTC.

This clonotype was counted many times. This sequence joins TRBV6-6 and TRBJ2-7, with 11 nucleotides matching TRBD1. Per the germline V gene, CDR1 is MNHNY and CDR2 is SVGAGI (reference sequence). This CDR3 contains 15 residues. V was clipped by 7 bases and J by 2 bases; unmatched bases: 7. The CDR3 DNA reads as TGTGCCAGCAAGGGAGGACAGGGGGCCCCCTACGAGCAGTACTTC. It specifies CASKGGQGAPYEQYF.

The gene calls are TRBV14 and TRBJ2-6; D gene ambiguous. The CDR3 is made up of 16 amino acids. Germline CDR1 and CDR2: SGHDN and FVKESK. The V and J ends lost 0 bases and 4 bases respectively, with 10 bases between them. The CDR3 loop reads CASSQDFGSGANVLTF. DNA for the CDR3: TGTGCCAGCAGCCAAGATTTCGGATCCGGGGCCAACGTCCTGACTTTC.

This clonotype has more than one count but fewer than ten. The CDR3 nucleotides read TGCGCCAGCAGCATACAGACAGGGTCTGAAGCTTTCTTT. Amino acid sequence: CASSIQTGSEAFF. The chain links TRBV5-1 to TRBJ1-1; 7 nucleotides align to TRBD1. This CDR3 has 13 amino acids. CDR1 and CDR2 (germline): SGHRS, YFSETQ. With 4 bases clipped from V and 6 bases from J, the junction kept 6 bases outside the gene matches.

On this clonotype itself: The junction differs from germline at one of its ends, possibly a read error. This chain connects TRBV12-3 or TRBV12-4 to TRBJ2-1; no clear D. The CDR3 is made up of 14 amino acids. The CDR3 is CVSSLGLENNEQFF. For the CDR3, the DNA is TGTGTCAGCAGTTTAGGTCTAGAGAACAATGAGCAGTTCTTC.

The rearrangement links TRBV7-9 to TRBJ2-7; 10 bases are a match to TRBD2. The trim removed 11 bases at V and 3 bases at J, leaving 4 bases unmatched. This CDR3 has 12 amino acids. Germline V gene sequence: CDR1 SEHNR, CDR2 FQNEAQ (reference sequence). The CDR3 DNA is TGTGCCGAGCGGGGGGGCAGCTACGAGCAGTACTTC. It translates to CAERGGSYEQYF.

The chain couples TRBV6-6 to TRBJ2-4, with a tentative D call TRBD1 (5 bases). The J call may be faulty, since TRBJ2-7 better matches the DNA end. CDR3 size: 15 residues. The germline gives CDR1 MNHNY, CDR2 SVGAGI (reference sequence). The DNA for the CDR3 is TGTGCCAGCACCCAACACAGTAGCTACCAGGGCGAGCAGTACTTC. Translation gives CASTQHSSYQGEQYF.

This clonotype has ten or more counts. The CDR3 sequence: CASSYSSNEQFF. Written as DNA, the CDR3 is TGTGCCAGCAGTTACTCGAGCAATGAGCAGTTCTTC. The chain joins TRBV6-6 to TRBJ2-1; no reliable D call. Trimming took 0 bases from V and 6 from J, leaving 3 bases between them. The germline V gene has CDR1 MNHNY and CDR2 SVGAGI (reference sequence). The CDR3 length is 12 residues.

The rearrangement uses TRBV28 and TRBJ2-7; no clear D. This CDR3 has 15 residues. CDR1 and CDR2 from the germline V gene are MDHEN and SYDVKM. V lost 4 bases and J lost 2, with 15 bases in between. For the CDR3, the DNA is TGTGCCAGCAGTTCCCCCGGCGGTCCTACCTACGAGCAGTACTTC. It encodes CASSSPGGPTYEQYF.

This clonotype was detected a few times. V usage is TRBV20-1 and J usage is TRBJ2-7; TRBD1 matches 9 bases. From germline, CDR1 is DFQATT and CDR2 SNEGSKA (reference sequence). The CDR3 is made up of 12 amino acids. V shed 6 bases, J shed 6 bases, and the junction held 6 bases outside the gene matches. CDR3 sequence (DNA): TGCAGTGCCCCCGGGACAGGGAGCGAGCAGTACTTC. Its translation is CSAPGTGSEQYF.

The chain carries TRBV20-1 and TRBJ2-7; 9 bases match TRBD1. This CDR3 is 15 amino acids long. Germline trimming cut 5 bases from V and 7 bases from J; bases unmatched to any gene: 15. The germline gives CDR1 DFQATT, CDR2 SNEGSKA (reference sequence). The CDR3 region is CSASPPGQGLWEQYF. CDR3 coding DNA: TGCAGTGCTTCTCCTCCGGGACAGGGATTGTGGGAGCAGTACTTC.

Notes on this clonotype: A much bigger clone sits one base away, suggesting this may be a read error. The V gene is TRBV5-1, the J gene TRBJ2-1; no definite D call. Germline V CDR1 and CDR2: SGHRS, YFSETQ. CDR3 length: 15 amino acids. Trimming shortened V by 0 bases and J by 13 bases, and 20 bases separated the two germline ends. The CDR3 DNA follows: TGCGCCAGCAGCTTGGAACTTGCAAGATGGGCGACCCAGTTCTTC. Translated: CASSLELARWATQFF.

This rearrangement joins TRBV6-6 to TRBJ2-3; 16 nucleotides align to TRBD2. V gave up 0 bases and J gave up 6 bases; unmatched junction bases: 3. Germline values: CDR1 MNHNY, CDR2 SVGAGI (reference sequence). The CDR3 has 17 residues. The CDR3 spells CASSYSGLAGGPDTQYF. DNA for the CDR3: TGTGCCAGCAGTTACTCGGGACTAGCGGGGGGGCCGGATACGCAGTATTTT.